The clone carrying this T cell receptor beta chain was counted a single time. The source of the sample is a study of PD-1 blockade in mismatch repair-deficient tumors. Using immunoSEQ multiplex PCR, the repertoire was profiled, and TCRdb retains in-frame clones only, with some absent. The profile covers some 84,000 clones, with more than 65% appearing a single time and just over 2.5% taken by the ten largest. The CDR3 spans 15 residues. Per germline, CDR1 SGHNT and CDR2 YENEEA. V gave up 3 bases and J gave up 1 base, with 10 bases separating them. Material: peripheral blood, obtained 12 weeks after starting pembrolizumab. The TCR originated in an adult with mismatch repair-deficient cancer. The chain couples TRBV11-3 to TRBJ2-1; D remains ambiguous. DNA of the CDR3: TGTGCCAGCAGCTTGGTGGACGGGTCCTACAATGAGCAGTTCTTC. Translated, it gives CASSLVDGSYNEQFF.